In its sample, the clone carrying this TCR beta chain was seen many times. Its antigen is not identified. The data derive from a study of identical twins. Whole-study results and caveats: Conclusions came from cross-sectional statistical analysis, not from following the same donors. Models underestimated out-of-frame TCR alpha sharing in monozygotic twins. The abundant beta clonotypes from cord blood had fewer insertions, and memory repertoires had none of this.

V lost 4 bases, J lost 0 bases, and 12 bases lay in between. Germline lookup yields CDR1 SGHDT and CDR2 YYEEEE. The CDR3 contains 15 residues. cDNA carried unique molecular identifiers, and a universal primer site was added by template switching. TCRdb independently ran MiXCR on the 5' RACE reads; one entry per CDR3 protein. Altogether 260,000 or so distinct CDR3 sequences are present, approximately 7.9% being singletons, with the ten largest covering under 6%. The same sample was also used in a study of yellow fever vaccine responses in identical twins.

The sequence came from a woman aged 18-29 years in good health. The chain employs TRBV5-6 and TRBJ2-3; D perhaps matches TRBD2 (6 bases). Sequenced input: CD8+ T cells sorted from blood. This CDR3 is CASSPEGTSTDTQYF. CDR3 DNA sequence: TGTGCCAGCAGCCCGGAGGGGACTAGCACAGATACGCAGTATTTT.